A selection of T cell receptor beta chains follows, all from one sample in a study of control samples from healthy donors and cancer patients. Sequencing was performed with immunoSEQ multiplex PCR; in TCRdb, only in-frame clones are kept and a portion is missing. The sample holds 250,000 to 300,000 clones, almost 85% seen once. Input material: PBMCs. These receptors all stem from a woman aged 55-75 years with lung cancer. Both conserved end residues are part of each CDR3. D genes are given only for firm matches. The size field is filled for only some rows; it gives once, few, many or a size class.

d_gene	abundance	j_gene	v_gene	CDR3nt	CDR3aa
.	.	TRBJ2-2	TRBV3-1/TRBV3-2	TGTGCCAGCAGCCAAGAGGGGTTAACCGGGGAGCTGTTTTTT	CASSQEGLTGELFF
.	.	TRBJ2-5	TRBV9	TGTGCCAGCGGCGAGGGTTCTTATGACCGGGAGACCCAGTACTTC	CASGEGSYDRETQYF
.	.	TRBJ2-2	TRBV5-4	TGTGCCAGCAGCCGCCGATTAGACACCGGGGAGCTGTTTTTT	CASSRRLDTGELFF
.	few	TRBJ2-1	TRBV7-3	TGTGCCAGCAGCTTACTTCCGGGCTCCTACAATGAGCAGTTCTTC	CASSLLPGSYNEQFF
.	.	TRBJ2-3	TRBV6-5	TGTGCCAGCAGTTACGATGCAGGGTCAGATACGCAGTATTTT	CASSYDAGSDTQYF
TRBD1	.	TRBJ1-2	TRBV5-4	TGTGCCAGCAGCTCGGAGGGACAGGACTTAGGGGGCTACACCTTC	CASSSEGQDLGGYTF
.	.	TRBJ1-5	TRBV28	TGTGCCAGCAGTTTACTGACGCCTAATCAGCCCCAGCATTTT	CASSLLTPNQPQHF
.	.	TRBJ2-7	TRBV28	TGTGCCAGCAGGACAGCTGCGACCTACGAGCAGTACTTC	CASRTAATYEQYF
.	.	TRBJ2-4	TRBV3-1/TRBV3-2	TGTGCCAGCAGCCCTACCTCAGTATCAAGGGGCATTCAGTACTTC	CASSPTSVSRGIQYF
.	once	TRBJ1-4	TRBV4-2	TGTGCCAGCAGCCAAGCCCGAACTCGGCAACAAGGGGAAAAACTGTTTTTT	CASSQARTRQQGEKLFF
TRBD2	.	TRBJ2-7	TRBV5-5	TGTGCCAGCAGCGCCGGACTAGCACTGTACGAGCAGTACTTC	CASSAGLALYEQYF
.	.	TRBJ1-3	TRBV7-8	TGTGCCAGCAGCCTAACCCGGGGCTCTGGAAACACCATATATTTT	CASSLTRGSGNTIYF
.	.	TRBJ1-1	TRBV5-1	TGCGCCAGCAGCGCTTACGGCTTGAACACTGAAGCTTTCTTT	CASSAYGLNTEAFF
.	few	TRBJ1-2	TRBV19	TGTGCCACCCACAGGAGAATCTATGGCTACACCTTC	CATHRRIYGYTF
.	.	TRBJ1-1	TRBV6-6	TGTGCCAGCAGCGAGGGGCGGAACACTGAAGCTTTCTTT	CASSEGRNTEAFF
.	.	TRBJ2-2	TRBV7-7	TGTGCTAGCGCGTCCCAGGGCACCGGGGAGCTGTTTTTT	CASASQGTGELFF
.	.	TRBJ1-2	TRBV2	TGTGCCAGCAGTGACGGCGGATATGGCTACACCTTC	CASSDGGYGYTF
.	.	TRBJ1-5	TRBV18	TGTGCCAGCTCACCAGGCGTTTTAGGGCAGCCCCAGCATTTT	CASSPGVLGQPQHF
.	.	TRBJ2-1	TRBV4-1	TGCGCCAGCAGCCAAGGGCCAGGGCTCAATGAGCAGTTCTTC	CASSQGPGLNEQFF
TRBD2	.	TRBJ2-5	TRBV18	TGTGCCAGCTCATCCGGGACTAGCGGGGAAGGAGAGACCCAGTACTTC	CASSSGTSGEGETQYF
.	.	TRBJ1-6	TRBV4-1	TGCGCCAGCAGCCCGGGACGGCAAAATTCACCCCTCCACTTT	CASSPGRQNSPLHF
.	.	TRBJ2-7	TRBV7-3	TGTGCCAGCAGGGCAAAACGCTACGAGCAGTACTTC	CASRAKRYEQYF
.	.	TRBJ1-2	TRBV11-2	TGTGCCAGCAGCTCGTTAACGCGGGCCAACTATGGCTACACCTTC	CASSSLTRANYGYTF
TRBD1	.	TRBJ2-3	TRBV6-4	TGTGCCAGCAGTCTACAGGGGGGCGCAGATACGCAGTATTTT	CASSLQGGADTQYF
TRBD1	.	TRBJ2-7	TRBV18	TGTGCCAGCTCACCCCCCAAAGGACAGGACTACGAGCAGTACTTC	CASSPPKGQDYEQYF
TRBD2	.	TRBJ2-3	TRBV9	TGTGCCAGCAGCGAGGGACTAGCGGGGGGCCAAGATACGCAGTATTTT	CASSEGLAGGQDTQYF
TRBD1	.	TRBJ2-2	TRBV18	TGTGCCAGCTCACCACAGGGGGCGTTGAACACCGGGGAGCTGTTTTTT	CASSPQGALNTGELFF
.	.	TRBJ1-1	TRBV5-5	TGTGCCAGCAGCTTCGGCCTGGACACTGAAGCTTTCTTT	CASSFGLDTEAFF
TRBD2	.	TRBJ2-5	TRBV2	TGTGCCAGCAGTGCCCGGGGGGGCAATAACCAAGAGACCCAGTACTTC	CASSARGGNNQETQYF
.	.	TRBJ1-4	TRBV7-9	TGTGCCAGCAGCCCGGGGACGGACAATAATGAAAAACTGTTTTTT	CASSPGTDNNEKLFF
.	.	TRBJ1-5	TRBV4-1	TGCGCCAGCAGCCAAGGGCTCGCCAATCAGCCCCAGCATTTT	CASSQGLANQPQHF
.	.	TRBJ1-5	TRBV14	TGTGCCAGCAGCCAAGAGAATAGCAATCAGCCCCAGCATTTT	CASSQENSNQPQHF
.	.	TRBJ1-2	TRBV12-3/TRBV12-4	TGTGCCAGCAGTTCTTGGGGGTATGGCTACACCTTC	CASSSWGYGYTF
TRBD2	.	TRBJ2-2	TRBV19	TGTGCCAGTAGTACAAGCGGGGGCCTGAACACCGGGGAGCTGTTTTTT	CASSTSGGLNTGELFF
TRBD1	.	TRBJ1-2	TRBV12-3/TRBV12-4	TGTGCCAGCAGTTTGGGACAGACCTATGGCTACACCTTC	CASSLGQTYGYTF